This TCR beta chain was found in a study of early T cells in non-severe SARS-CoV-2 infection. The CDR3 sequence is 18 residues long. Germline-derived CDR1 and CDR2 are LGHNA and YNFKEQ. Germline trimming cut 1 base from V and 5 bases from J; bases unmatched to any gene: 9. TCRdb independently ran MiXCR on the 5' RACE reads; one entry per CDR3 protein. The repertoire holds approximately 63,000 distinct CDR3 sequences, with approximately 6% as singletons. The source of this sequence is an adult who was a healthcare worker with PCR-confirmed SARS-CoV-2 infection or an uninfected control (not recorded which). The sample in question was whole blood, obtained at baseline. V is TRBV4-2 and J is TRBJ2-3, with 13 bases lining up with TRBD2. CDR3 amino acids: CASSQVGVGLAGVDTQYF. For the CDR3, the DNA is TGTGCCAGCAGCCAAGTCGGTGTAGGACTAGCGGGGGTAGATACGCAGTATTTT.